This TCR beta chain was recovered during a study of T cell responses to AZD1222 COVID-19 vaccine. The CDR3 contains 15 residues. Germline CDR1 SGHRS, CDR2 YFSETQ. V dropped 0 bases and J dropped 0 bases, with 7 bases sitting between them. Generated by immunoSEQ multiplex PCR, the TCRdb table keeps only in-frame clones and is missing some. Of about 200,000 clones in the sample, under 95% were seen once. The count of this clone is one. V is TRBV5-1 and J is TRBJ1-5; maybe TRBD1 (5 bases). The sequence came from an adult who received the AZD1222 COVID-19 vaccine. This specimen was peripheral blood, taken 28 days after the second AZD1222 dose. The CDR3 protein is CASSLEGASNQPQHF. CDR3 nucleotides: TGCGCCAGCAGCTTGGAAGGGGCTAGCAATCAGCCCCAGCATTTT.